This T cell receptor beta chain was recorded in a study of Ad26.COV2.S vaccination and SARS-CoV-2 variants. Findings and limits, study-wide: Compared with placebo recipients, vaccine recipients had higher spike-specific TCR breadth.

Germline CDR1 LGHDT, CDR2 YNNKEL (reference sequence). The V and J ends lost 4 bases and 11 bases respectively, with 11 bases between them. This CDR3 region has 12 residues. This table comes from immunoSEQ multiplex PCR, and its TCRdb copy is limited to in-frame clones, with some not included. The table lists under 250,000 clones, approximately 90% of them singletons. A note on this clone: The target antigen is unknown.

Treatment indicated: approximately 18 received Ad26.COV2.S at low or high dose, single or two shots; roughly 5 received placebo; per-sample allocation not given. Samples came from day 63 after the first vaccine or placebo injection. An Ad26 vector carrying the Wuhan-strain SARS-CoV-2 spike served as the vaccine. J is TRBJ1-4 and V is TRBV3-1 (or the pseudogene TRBV3-2), with D uncertain. This receptor was obtained from a person aged 18-60 years who received the Ad26.COV2.S COVID-19 vaccine or a placebo. This sample comprised peripheral blood, obtained in a trial of Ad26.COV2.S vaccine versus placebo. CDR3 sequence reads: CASSRGNGKLFF. The CDR3 nucleotides are TGTGCCAGCAGCCGGGGTAACGGGAAACTGTTTTTT.